The entry below describes one T cell receptor beta chain. Its antigen is not known. The trim removed 6 bases at V and 4 bases at J, leaving 6 bases unmatched. The CDR3 is 15 residues long. The germline gives CDR1 SGHTA, CDR2 FQGNSA. This entry comes from a study of shared clonotypes between healthy human individuals. Sequencing was performed with immunoSEQ multiplex PCR; in TCRdb, only in-frame clones are kept and a portion is missing. Of around 500,000 clones listed, about 78% were seen once; the top ten hold around 13%. Whole-study findings and limits: It was anticipated that sequencing depth would influence how many clonotypes donors shared.

The V and J genes are TRBV7-2 and TRBJ2-5, with 12 bases fitting TRBD1. Sequencing was done on a sample of PBMCs. The sequence derives from a woman aged 40 to 49 in good health. Some clones in this sample may be carry-over from other donors' samples. For the CDR3, the DNA is TGTGCCAGCAGTCCGGGACAGGGGGCGGGAGAGACCCAGTACTTC. Its protein product is CASSPGQGAGETQYF.